This passage covers 10 T cell receptor beta chains from one sample sequenced in a study of T cells in Graves' hyperthyroidism and ophthalmopathy. Amplification of TCR beta CDR3 regions used RNA as the template. Primed by the HTBI set, a first-round RT-PCR was run on the TCR CDR3. TCRdb re-called the multiplex PCR reads with MiXCR, one entry per CDR3 protein. The data contain 190,000 or so distinct CDR3 sequences, around 19% of them singletons. Sequencing used blood. Source of these receptors: a man in his forties with Graves' hyperthyroidism.

A single count supports this clonotype. The chain couples TRBV6-2 or TRBV6-3 to TRBJ2-7; D is undetermined. The CDR3 spans 13 residues. CDR1 is MNHEY and CDR2 is SVGEGT in the germline V gene. The germline V and J ends were trimmed by 6 bases and 0 bases, with 9 bases remaining between them. The CDR3 loop is CASRQASSYEQYF. CDR3 DNA sequence: TGTGCCAGCAGGCAGGCTAGCTCCTACGAGCAGTACTTC.

This clonotype was seen more than once but under ten times. This sequence joins TRBV5-4 and TRBJ2-5; D gene uncertain. Germline CDR1 and CDR2: SGHNT and YYREEE (reference sequence). V was pared by 0 bases and J by 1 base, with 4 bases between. The length of the CDR3 is 13 residues. The CDR3 DNA follows: TGTGCCAGCAGCTTGGACATCCAAGAGACCCAGTACTTC. Encoded protein: CASSLDIQETQYF.

The chain employs TRBV10-1 and TRBJ2-3; 8 bases agree with TRBD2. CDR3 length equals 12 residues. The V gene end was trimmed by 7 bases and the J gene end by 4 bases; junction bases not matched to a gene: 1. Germline CDR1 reads WNHNN; CDR2 reads SYGVQD (reference sequence). The CDR3 nucleotides read TGCGCCAGCACGGGGGGGCCAGATACGCAGTATTTT. Its protein product is CASTGGPDTQYF.

This clonotype was recorded a few times. The chain carries TRBV2 and TRBJ2-2, with D tentatively TRBD1 or TRBD2 (5 bases each). CDR1 SNHLY and CDR2 FYNNEI come from the germline V gene. Trimming stripped 11 bases from V and 4 bases from J, with 17 bases between. The length of the CDR3 is 14 residues. The CDR3 nucleotides read TGTGCCGTCAAAGGGACCGCGAGCACCGGGGAGCTGTTTTTT. Translating gives CAVKGTASTGELFF.

This clonotype was counted at least ten times. The V call is TRBV30, the J call TRBJ1-3; a possible D gene is TRBD1 (5 bases). The germline V gene encodes CDR1 GTSNPN and CDR2 SVGIG (reference sequence). V was clipped by 7 bases and J by 16 bases, with 20 bases between them. The CDR3 has 11 amino acids. The CDR3 protein is CAYIEGQGSYF. CDR3 nucleotides: TGTGCCTACATCGAGGGGCAGGGAAGTTATTTT.

The table lists this clonotype with many counts. The genes are TRBV7-9 and TRBJ1-1; the D gene is possibly TRBD1 (5 bases). This CDR3 spans 13 amino acids. CDR1 and CDR2 from the germline V gene are SEHNR and FQNEAQ (reference sequence). Trimming left V 6 bases short and J 7 bases short, with 15 bases between. The CDR3 is CASRFESRDEAFF. The CDR3 DNA reads as TGTGCCAGCAGGTTTGAATCCAGGGATGAAGCTTTCTTT. Drawing the rest from reference TRBV7-9 and TRBJ1-1, the complete variable domain is DTGVSQNPRHKITKRGQNVTFRCDPISEHNRLYWYRQTLGQGPEFLTYFQNEAQLEKSRLLSDRFSAERPKGSFSTLEIQRTEQGDSAMYLCASRFESRDEAFFGQGTRLTVV.

This clonotype was detected a few times. V usage is TRBV4-1 and J usage is TRBJ1-1; the D gene is possibly TRBD1 (5 bases). The germline V and J ends were trimmed by 6 bases and 1 base, with 18 bases remaining between them. This CDR3 contains 16 residues. Looked up from germline, CDR1 is MGHRA and CDR2 is YSYEKL. The CDR3 sequence: CASRHPGQGANTEAFF. The CDR3 DNA reads TGCGCCAGCAGACATCCCGGACAAGGGGCGAACACTGAAGCTTTCTTT.

This clonotype was observed a few times. The chain links TRBV24-1 to TRBJ1-5; D uncertain. Trimming shortened V by 5 bases and J by 5 bases, and 9 bases separated the two germline ends. This CDR3 comprises 13 residues. The germline CDR1 and CDR2 sequences are KGHDR and SFDVKD. CDR3 sequence reads: CATSGQIDQPQHF. The CDR3 bases are TGTGCCACCAGTGGGCAAATCGATCAGCCCCAGCATTTT.

In its sample, this clonotype was seen a few times. This rearrangement joins TRBV5-5 to TRBJ1-2; no clear D. The germline V and J ends were trimmed by 0 bases and 13 bases, with 19 bases remaining between them. CDR1 is SGHKS, CDR2 YYEKEE, per germline (reference sequence). The CDR3 runs to 14 residues. DNA for the CDR3: TGTGCCAGCAGCTTGGAACAGCTGGGCCCCGTTGGCACCTTC. Translation: CASSLEQLGPVGTF.

This clonotype occurred many times. The chain recombines TRBV19 with TRBJ1-2, with D maybe TRBD1 (6 bases). The CDR3 contains 15 residues. V lost 6 bases and J lost 3, with 17 bases in between. Germline values: CDR1 LNHDA, CDR2 SQIVND (reference sequence). For the CDR3, the DNA is TGTGCCAGTAGCCAACCTGGCAGGGGCGACTATGGCTACACCTTC. It encodes CASSQPGRGDYGYTF.